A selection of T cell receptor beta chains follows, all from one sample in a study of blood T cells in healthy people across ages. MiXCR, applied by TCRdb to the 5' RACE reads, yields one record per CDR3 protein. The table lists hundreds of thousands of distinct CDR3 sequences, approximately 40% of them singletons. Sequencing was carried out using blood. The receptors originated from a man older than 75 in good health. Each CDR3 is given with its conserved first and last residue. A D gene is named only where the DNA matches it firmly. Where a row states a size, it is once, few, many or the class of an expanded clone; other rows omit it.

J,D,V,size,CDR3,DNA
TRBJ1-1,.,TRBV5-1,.,CASSLVPEITEAFF,TGCGCCAGCAGCTTGGTACCGGAGATAACTGAAGCTTTCTTT
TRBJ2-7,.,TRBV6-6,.,CASSRDMGYEQYF,TGTGCCAGCAGTAGGGACATGGGCTACGAGCAGTACTTC
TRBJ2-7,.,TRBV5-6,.,CASSLRASYNEQYF,TGTGCCAGCAGCTTGAGAGCCTCCTACAATGAGCAGTACTTC
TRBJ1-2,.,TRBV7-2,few,CASSLAIGATNYGYTF,TGTGCCAGCAGCTTAGCGATCGGGGCCACTAACTATGGCTACACCTTC
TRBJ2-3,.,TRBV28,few,CASSLGRSPDTQYF,TGTGCCAGCAGTTTGGGCAGGAGCCCAGATACGCAGTATTTT
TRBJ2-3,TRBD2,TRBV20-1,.,CSASDQGAGYTDTQYF,TGCAGTGCTAGTGACCAAGGAGCGGGGTACACAGATACGCAGTATTTT
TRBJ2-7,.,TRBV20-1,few,CSARDLTGGSYEQYF,TGCAGTGCTAGAGATTTGACAGGTGGATCCTACGAGCAGTACTTC
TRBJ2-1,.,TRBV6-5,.,CASRRGAFEQFF,TGTGCCAGCAGGCGTGGGGCATTTGAGCAGTTCTTC
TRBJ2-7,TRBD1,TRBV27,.,CASSLSQYAGTDNYNEQYF,TGTGCCAGCAGTTTATCGCAATACGCCGGGACAGATAATTACAATGAGCAGTACTTC
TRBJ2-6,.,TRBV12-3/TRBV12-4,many,CASSLVAGSGANVLTF,TGTGCCAGCAGTCTAGTCGCAGGGTCTGGGGCCAACGTCCTGACTTTC
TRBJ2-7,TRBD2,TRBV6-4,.,CASSESGSHPYEQYF,TGTGCCAGCAGTGAAAGCGGGAGCCATCCCTACGAGCAGTACTTC
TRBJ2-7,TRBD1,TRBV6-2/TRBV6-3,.,CASSWTGQGRNEQYF,TGTGCCAGCAGCTGGACCGGACAGGGACGAAACGAGCAGTACTTC
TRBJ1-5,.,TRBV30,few,CAWSGGDNQPQHF,TGTGCCTGGAGTGGAGGGGACAATCAGCCCCAGCATTTT
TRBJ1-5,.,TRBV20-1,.,CSARGRLGVVDQPQHF,TGCAGTGCTAGAGGGCGGTTAGGGGTCGTTGATCAGCCCCAGCATTTT
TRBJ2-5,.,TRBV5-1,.,CASSLDGGDSYNEQYF,TGCGCCAGCAGCTTGGATGGGGGAGATTCCTACAATGAGCAGTACTTC
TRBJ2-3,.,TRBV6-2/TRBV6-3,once,CASSYQGRDTQYF,TGTGCCAGCAGTTACCAGGGACGGGATACGCAGTATTTT
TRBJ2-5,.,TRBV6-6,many,CASSYARGGQETQYF,TGTGCCAGCAGCTACGCTAGGGGGGGTCAAGAGACCCAGTACTTC
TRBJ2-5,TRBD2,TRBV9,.,CASSGAGEKQETQYF,TGTGCCAGCAGCGGAGCGGGAGAGAAACAAGAGACCCAGTACTTC
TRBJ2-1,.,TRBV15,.,CATSRDARQAQLF,TGTGCCACCAGCAGAGATGCAAGACAGGCCCAGCTCTTC
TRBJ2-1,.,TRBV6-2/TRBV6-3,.,CASSYRDGNEQFF,TGTGCCAGCAGTTACCGGGACGGCAATGAGCAGTTCTTC
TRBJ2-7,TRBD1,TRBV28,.,CASSPSGTASYEQYF,TGTGCCAGCAGTCCCTCCGGGACAGCCTCCTACGAGCAGTACTTC
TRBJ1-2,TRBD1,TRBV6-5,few,CASSYSTGSQGYTF,TGTGCCAGCAGTTACTCGACAGGGTCGCAAGGCTACACCTTC
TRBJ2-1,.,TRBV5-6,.,CASSLVRNNEQFF,TGTGCCAGCAGCTTGGTACGGAACAATGAGCAGTTCTTC
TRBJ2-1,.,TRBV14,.,CASSQGGSPISYNEQFF,TGTGCCAGCAGCCAAGGCGGAAGCCCCATCTCCTACAATGAGCAGTTCTTC
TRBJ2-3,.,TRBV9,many,CASSVSDGKPQGTQYF,TGTGCCAGCAGCGTAAGCGACGGGAAACCCCAGGGTACGCAGTATTTT
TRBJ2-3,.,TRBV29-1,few,CSVVQGGRTDTQYF,TGCAGCGTTGTGCAGGGGGGACGCACAGATACGCAGTATTTT
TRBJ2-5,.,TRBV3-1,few,CASSQKLPRRQETQYF,TGTGCCAGCAGCCAAAAACTTCCGCGGAGACAAGAGACCCAGTACTTC
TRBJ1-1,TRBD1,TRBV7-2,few,CASSVRDRPHTEAFF,TGTGCCAGCAGCGTCCGGGACAGGCCTCACACTGAAGCTTTCTTT
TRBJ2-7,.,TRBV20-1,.,CSAPLAPNEQYF,TGCAGTGCTCCTTTAGCCCCCAATGAGCAGTACTTC
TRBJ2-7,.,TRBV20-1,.,CSASPEGTPFDEQYF,TGCAGTGCCTCTCCGGAGGGGACTCCCTTCGACGAGCAGTACTTC
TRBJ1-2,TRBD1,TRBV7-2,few,CASSLTGTGAYGYTF,TGTGCCAGCAGCTTAACCGGGACAGGGGCCTATGGCTACACCTTC
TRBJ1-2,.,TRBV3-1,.,CASSQREGGYTF,TGTGCCAGCAGCCAAAGAGAGGGTGGCTACACCTTC
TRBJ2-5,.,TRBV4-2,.,CASSQGGEGETQYF,TGTGCCAGCAGCCAAGGGGGCGAGGGAGAGACCCAGTACTTC
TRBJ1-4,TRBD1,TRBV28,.,CASRWDRTNEKLFF,TGTGCCAGCAGGTGGGACAGAACTAATGAAAAACTGTTTTTT
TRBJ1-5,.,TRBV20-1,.,CSAKKDRISNQPQHF,TGCAGTGCCAAAAAAGACAGGATTAGCAATCAGCCCCAGCATTTT
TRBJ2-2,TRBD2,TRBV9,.,CASSGLSGSTGELFF,TGTGCCAGCAGCGGCCTTAGCGGGTCCACCGGGGAGCTGTTTTTT
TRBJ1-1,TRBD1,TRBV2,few,CASRRGQGNTEAFF,TGTGCCAGCAGAAGGGGGCAAGGGAACACTGAAGCTTTCTTT
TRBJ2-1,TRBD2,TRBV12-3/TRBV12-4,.,CASSTLAGVHYNEQFF,TGTGCCAGCAGTACCTTAGCGGGAGTCCACTACAATGAGCAGTTCTTC
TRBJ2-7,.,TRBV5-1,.,CASSLGQGLIYEQYF,TGCGCCAGCAGCTTGGGACAGGGACTAATTTACGAGCAGTACTTC